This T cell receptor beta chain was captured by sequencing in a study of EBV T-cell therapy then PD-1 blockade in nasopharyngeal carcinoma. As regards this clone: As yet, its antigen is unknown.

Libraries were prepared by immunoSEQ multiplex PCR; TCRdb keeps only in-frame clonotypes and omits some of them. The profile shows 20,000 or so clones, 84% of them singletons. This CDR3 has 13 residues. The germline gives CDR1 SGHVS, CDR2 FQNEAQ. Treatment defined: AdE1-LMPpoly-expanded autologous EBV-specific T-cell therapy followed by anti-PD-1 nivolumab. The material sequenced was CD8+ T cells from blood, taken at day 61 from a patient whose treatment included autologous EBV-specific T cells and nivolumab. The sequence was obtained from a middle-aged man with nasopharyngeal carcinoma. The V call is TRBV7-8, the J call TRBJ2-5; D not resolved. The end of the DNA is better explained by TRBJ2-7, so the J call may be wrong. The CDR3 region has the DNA TGTGCCAGCAGCTCAGCGTGGACCTACGAGCAGTACTTC. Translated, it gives CASSSAWTYEQYF.